A selection of T cell receptor beta chains follows, all from one sample in a study of glioma-infiltrating T cells. TCRdb re-called the multiplex PCR reads through MiXCR, storing one row per CDR3 protein. The sample contains roughly 120,000 distinct CDR3 sequences, 20% to 25% of which appear only once. Sequenced input: glioma tissue, nonneoplastic brain tissue, or PBMCs (not recorded which). All receptors come from a human donor with low-grade glioma or glioblastoma, undergoing nonglioma brain surgery, or in good health (not recorded which). The conserved cysteine and the conserved F or W are not part of the CDR3 here. A D gene is named only where the DNA matches it firmly.

>TRBV10-3|TRBJ1-2|NA
AISDRTIKDYGYT
>TRBV7-2|TRBJ2-5|TRBD2
ASSRATSGTDAFATQY
>TRBV19|TRBJ1-3|NA
ASSIDLRGSGNTIY
>TRBV29-1|TRBJ2-3|NA
SVALELWTDTQY
>TRBV29-1|TRBJ2-7|TRBD1
SVAATGGSYEQY
>TRBV7-8|TRBJ2-3|NA
ASRKRGRDTDTQY
>TRBV2|TRBJ1-1|TRBD1
ASSEAGTGMNTEAF
>TRBV7-9|TRBJ2-7|NA
ASSAQEGGVSYEQY
>TRBV12-3/TRBV12-4|TRBJ2-4|NA
ASSLANVAKNIQY
>TRBV3-1|TRBJ2-7|TRBD2
ASSPTSGYEQY
>TRBV12-3/TRBV12-4|TRBJ1-1|NA
ASLRDNTEAF
>TRBV2|TRBJ2-4|NA
ASSQDSKNIQY
>TRBV6-6|TRBJ2-3|NA
ASSFSGLPTDTQY
>TRBV3-1|TRBJ1-2|NA
ASTTGYGYGYT
>TRBV7-3|TRBJ2-5|NA
ASSLGGGETQY
>TRBV20-1|TRBJ2-7|NA
SARDPRTGTSYEQY
>TRBV20-1|TRBJ2-1|TRBD2
SAQGLAGVYNEQF
>TRBV4-2|TRBJ1-3|TRBD1
ASSAQTGQGNRNTIY
>TRBV12-3/TRBV12-4|TRBJ1-3|NA
ASSALSSGNTIY
>TRBV7-2|TRBJ2-7|NA
ASSLSSSSYEQY
>TRBV14|TRBJ1-1|NA
ASSQGVYTEAF
>TRBV19|TRBJ2-5|NA
ASSLHLEETQY
>TRBV4-1|TRBJ2-5|NA
ASSQRVLFGETQY
>TRBV29-1|TRBJ1-1|NA
SVEVGIRDTEAF
>TRBV28|TRBJ1-1|NA
ASSPFGRLGAF
>TRBV5-4|TRBJ2-3|TRBD2
ASSLDLAGAPHTQY
>TRBV29-1|TRBJ2-3|NA
SVEGSPKQGGDTQY
>TRBV27|TRBJ2-7|TRBD2
ASSLNPSGSPYEQY
>TRBV28|TRBJ2-7|TRBD1
ASRTGGREQY
>TRBV19|TRBJ2-7|TRBD1
ASSYKGASSYEQY
>TRBV4-1|TRBJ2-7|TRBD2
ASSQAGLAGGYEQY
>TRBV28|TRBJ1-2|NA
ASSLNGYGYT
>TRBV10-3|TRBJ1-5|NA
AISEGTDNQPQH
>TRBV11-2|TRBJ1-1|TRBD1
ASSPWTGANTEAF
>TRBV28|TRBJ1-2|NA
ANSPSRWGFYGYT
>TRBV7-2|TRBJ2-3|NA
ASSAARTATDTQY
>TRBV5-1|TRBJ1-2|NA
ASSLEAAYGYT
>TRBV4-3|TRBJ2-1|TRBD2
ASSSLGGREQF
>TRBV12-3/TRBV12-4|TRBJ2-7|NA
ASTSGHSSREQY
>TRBV6-5|TRBJ2-7|NA
ASSYLGRGYKQH
>TRBV4-3|TRBJ2-7|NA
ASSQRMGAYEQY